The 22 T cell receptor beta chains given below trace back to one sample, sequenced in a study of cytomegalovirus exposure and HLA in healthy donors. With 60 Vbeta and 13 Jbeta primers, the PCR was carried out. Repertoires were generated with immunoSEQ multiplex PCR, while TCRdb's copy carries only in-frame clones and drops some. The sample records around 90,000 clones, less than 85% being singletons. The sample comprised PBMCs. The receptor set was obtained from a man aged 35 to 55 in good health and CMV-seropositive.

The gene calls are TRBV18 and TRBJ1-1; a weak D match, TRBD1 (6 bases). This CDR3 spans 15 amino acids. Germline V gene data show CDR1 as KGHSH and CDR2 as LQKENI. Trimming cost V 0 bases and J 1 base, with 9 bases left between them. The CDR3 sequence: CASSPPTGTNTEAFF. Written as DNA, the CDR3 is TGTGCCAGCTCACCACCCACAGGGACGAACACTGAAGCTTTCTTT.

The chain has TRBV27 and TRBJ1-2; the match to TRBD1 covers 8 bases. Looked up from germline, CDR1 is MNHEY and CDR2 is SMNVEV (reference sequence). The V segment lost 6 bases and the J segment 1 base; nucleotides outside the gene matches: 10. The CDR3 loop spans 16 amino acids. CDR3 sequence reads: CASRPTGQGLNYGYTF. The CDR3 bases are TGTGCCAGCAGACCCACAGGACAGGGACTTAACTATGGCTACACCTTC.

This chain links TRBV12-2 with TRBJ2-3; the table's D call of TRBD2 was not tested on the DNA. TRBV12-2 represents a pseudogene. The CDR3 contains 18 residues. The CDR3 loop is CASRLALTAGGPTDTQYF. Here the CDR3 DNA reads TGTGCAAGTCGCTTAGCTCTAACAGCGGGGGGCCCCACAGATACGCAGTATTTT.

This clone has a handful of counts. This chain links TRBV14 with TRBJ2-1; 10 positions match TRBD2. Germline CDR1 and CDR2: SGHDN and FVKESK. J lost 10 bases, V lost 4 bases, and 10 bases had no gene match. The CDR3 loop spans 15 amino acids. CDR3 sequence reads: CASSRDSGRTGEQFF. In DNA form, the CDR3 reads TGTGCCAGCAGCCGAGATAGCGGGAGGACGGGAGAGCAGTTCTTC.

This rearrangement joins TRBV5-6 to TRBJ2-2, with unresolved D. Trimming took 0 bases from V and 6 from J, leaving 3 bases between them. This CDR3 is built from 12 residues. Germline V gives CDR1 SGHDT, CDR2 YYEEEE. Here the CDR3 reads CASSLVSGELFF. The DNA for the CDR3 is TGTGCCAGCAGCTTGGTCTCCGGGGAGCTGTTTTTT.

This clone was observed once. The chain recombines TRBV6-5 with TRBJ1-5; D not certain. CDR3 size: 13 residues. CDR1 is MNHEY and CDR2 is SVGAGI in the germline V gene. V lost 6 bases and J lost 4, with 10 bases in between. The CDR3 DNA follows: TGTGCCAGCAGCCTCAACAAAAATCAGCCCCAGCATTTT. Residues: CASSLNKNQPQHF.

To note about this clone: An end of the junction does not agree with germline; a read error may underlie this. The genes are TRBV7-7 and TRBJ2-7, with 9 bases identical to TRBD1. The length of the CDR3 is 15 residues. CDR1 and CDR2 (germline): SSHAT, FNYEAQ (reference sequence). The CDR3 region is CASSLAIDRGYEQYF. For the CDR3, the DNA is TGTGCTAGCAGCTTAGCTATTGACAGGGGGTACGAGCAGTACTTC.

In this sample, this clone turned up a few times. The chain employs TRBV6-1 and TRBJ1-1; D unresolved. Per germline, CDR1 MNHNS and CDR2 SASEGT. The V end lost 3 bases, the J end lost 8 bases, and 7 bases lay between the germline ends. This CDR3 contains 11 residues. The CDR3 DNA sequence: TGTGCCAGCAGTGAGGGCCTCGAAGCTTTCTTT. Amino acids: CASSEGLEAFF.

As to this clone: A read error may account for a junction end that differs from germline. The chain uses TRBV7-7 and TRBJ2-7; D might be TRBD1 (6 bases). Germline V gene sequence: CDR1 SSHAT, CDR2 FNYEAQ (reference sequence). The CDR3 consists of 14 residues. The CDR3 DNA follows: TGTGCTAGCAGCTTATACGCAGGGGTAGGCGAGCAGTACTTC. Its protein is CASSLYAGVGEQYF.

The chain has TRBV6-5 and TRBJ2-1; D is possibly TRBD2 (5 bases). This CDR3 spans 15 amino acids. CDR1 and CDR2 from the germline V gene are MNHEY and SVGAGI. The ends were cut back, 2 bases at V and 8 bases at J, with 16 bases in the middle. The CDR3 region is CASSYHGNKGHEQFF. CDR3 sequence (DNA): TGTGCCAGCAGTTACCACGGGAATAAGGGCCATGAGCAGTTCTTC.

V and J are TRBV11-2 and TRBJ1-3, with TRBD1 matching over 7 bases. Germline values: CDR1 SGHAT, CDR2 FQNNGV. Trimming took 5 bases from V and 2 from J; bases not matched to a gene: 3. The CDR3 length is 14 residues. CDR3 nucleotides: TGTGCCAGCAGCATAACAGGGGCTGGAAACACCATATATTTT. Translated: CASSITGAGNTIYF. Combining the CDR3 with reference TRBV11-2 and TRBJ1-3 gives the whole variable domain EAGVAQSPRYKIIEKRQSVAFWCNPISGHATLYWYQQILGQGPKLLIQFQNNGVVDDSQLPKDRFSAERLKGVDSTLKIQPAKLEDSAVYLCASSITGAGNTIYFGEGSWLTVV.

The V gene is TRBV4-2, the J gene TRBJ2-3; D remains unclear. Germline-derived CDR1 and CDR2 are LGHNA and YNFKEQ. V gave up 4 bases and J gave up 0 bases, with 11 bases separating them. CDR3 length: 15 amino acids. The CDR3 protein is CASSPLSLSTDTQYF. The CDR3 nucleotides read TGTGCCAGCAGCCCCCTGAGTCTTAGCACAGATACGCAGTATTTT.

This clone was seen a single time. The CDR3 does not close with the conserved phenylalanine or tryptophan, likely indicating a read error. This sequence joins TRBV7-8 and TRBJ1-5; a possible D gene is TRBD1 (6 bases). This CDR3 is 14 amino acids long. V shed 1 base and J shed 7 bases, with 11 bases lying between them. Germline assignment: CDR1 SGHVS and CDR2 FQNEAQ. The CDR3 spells CASSLDRARQPQHS. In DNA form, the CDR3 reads TGTGCCAGCAGCTTAGACAGGGCGAGGCAGCCCCAGCATTCT.

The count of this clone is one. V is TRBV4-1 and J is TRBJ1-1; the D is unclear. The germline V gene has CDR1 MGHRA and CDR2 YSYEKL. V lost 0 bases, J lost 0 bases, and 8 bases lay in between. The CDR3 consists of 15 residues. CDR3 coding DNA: TGCGCCAGCAGCCAAGAGCGTCGAGTGAACACTGAAGCTTTCTTT. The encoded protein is CASSQERRVNTEAFF.

The CDR3 bases are TGTGCCAGTAGTATTTTCGCGGGAGGGACCTACGAGCAGTACTTC. The encoded protein is CASSIFAGGTYEQYF. The V and J genes are TRBV19 and TRBJ2-5, with TRBD2 matching 9 bases. The DNA end lines up better with TRBJ2-7; the J call may be wrong. The length of the CDR3 is 15 residues. In germline, CDR1 is LNHDA, CDR2 SQIVND (reference sequence).

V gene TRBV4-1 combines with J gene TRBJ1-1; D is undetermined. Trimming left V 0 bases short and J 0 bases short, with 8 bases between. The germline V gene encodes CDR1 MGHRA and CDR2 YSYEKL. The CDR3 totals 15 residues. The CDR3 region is CASSQDQFLNTEAFF. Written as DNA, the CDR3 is TGCGCCAGCAGCCAAGATCAGTTCCTGAACACTGAAGCTTTCTTT.

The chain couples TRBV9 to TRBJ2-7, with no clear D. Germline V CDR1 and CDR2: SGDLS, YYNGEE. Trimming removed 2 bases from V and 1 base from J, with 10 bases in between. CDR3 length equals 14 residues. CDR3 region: CASSVFYGSYEQYF. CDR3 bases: TGTGCCAGCAGCGTTTTTTACGGTTCCTACGAGCAGTACTTC. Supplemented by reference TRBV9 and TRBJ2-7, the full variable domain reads DSGVTQTPKHLITATGQRVTLRCSPRSGDLSVYWYQQSLDQGLQFLIQYYNGEERAKGNILERFSAQQFPDLHSELNLSSLELGDSALYFCASSVFYGSYEQYFGPGTRLTVT.

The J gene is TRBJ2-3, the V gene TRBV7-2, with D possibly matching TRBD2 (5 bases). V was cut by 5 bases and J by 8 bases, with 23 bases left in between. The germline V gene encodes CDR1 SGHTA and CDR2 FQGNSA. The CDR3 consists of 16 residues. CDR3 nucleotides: TGTGCCAGCAGCCCAGGCGGCGGGCGACTACCATCTACGCAGTATTTT. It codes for CASSPGGGRLPSTQYF.

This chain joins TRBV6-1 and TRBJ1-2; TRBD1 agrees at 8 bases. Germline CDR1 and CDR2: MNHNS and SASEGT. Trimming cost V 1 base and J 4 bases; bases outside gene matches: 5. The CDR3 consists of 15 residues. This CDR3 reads CASSEVAGGAYGYTF. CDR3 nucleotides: TGTGCCAGCAGTGAAGTCGCAGGGGGCGCCTATGGCTACACCTTC.

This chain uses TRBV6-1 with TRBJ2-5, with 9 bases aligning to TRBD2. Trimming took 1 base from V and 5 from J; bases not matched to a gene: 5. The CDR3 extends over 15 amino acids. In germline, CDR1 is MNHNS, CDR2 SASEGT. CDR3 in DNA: TGTGCCAGCAGTGAAGGGGCGGGAGGGCTGGAGACCCAGTACTTC. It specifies CASSEGAGGLETQYF.

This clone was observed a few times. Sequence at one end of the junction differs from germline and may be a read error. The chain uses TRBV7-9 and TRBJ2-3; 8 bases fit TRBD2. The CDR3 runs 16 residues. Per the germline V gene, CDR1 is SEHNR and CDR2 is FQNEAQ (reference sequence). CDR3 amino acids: CSSSLIVRGGTDTQYF. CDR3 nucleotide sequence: TGTTCCAGCAGCTTAATTGTGCGGGGGGGCACAGATACGCAGTATTTT.

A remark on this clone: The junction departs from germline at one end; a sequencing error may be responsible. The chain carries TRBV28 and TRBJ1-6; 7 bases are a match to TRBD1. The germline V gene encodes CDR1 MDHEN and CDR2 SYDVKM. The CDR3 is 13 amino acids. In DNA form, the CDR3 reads TGTGCCGGCAGTACAGGGGTTCCTTCACCCCTCCACTTT. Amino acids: CAGSTGVPSPLHF.